The entry that follows covers one T cell receptor beta chain sequence. Its antigen remains unknown. This record belongs to a study of cytomegalovirus exposure and HLA in healthy donors. CDR3 length: 12 residues. The V gene lost 1 base and the J gene lost 5 bases, with 8 bases spanning the gap. Germline V gene data show CDR1 as GTSNPN and CDR2 as SVGIG (reference sequence). The PCR used 60 Vbeta and 13 Jbeta primers. Original data processing: Later analysis identified 80 million to 90 million unique TCR beta chains, 9 million to 12 million shared. TCRdb's table, derived via immunoSEQ multiplex PCR, lists solely in-frame clones and lacks some. The V and J calls and the clone size are those of that table, but D and trimming were determined from the DNA. The sample has some 120,000 clones, 80% to 90% seen once. Study-level results: Sequencing depth roughly uniform across donors was assumed in presence/absence analyses.

The sequenced sample consisted of PBMCs. V is TRBV30 and J is TRBJ2-5, with no clear D. The clonotype was recovered from a woman in her twenties or thirties in good health and CMV-seronegative. The CDR3 DNA reads TGTGCCTGGAGTGAAGCAGCGGAGACCCAGTACTTC. It encodes CAWSEAAETQYF. The full variable domain, in which reference TRBV30 and TRBJ2-5 provide the parts outside the CDR3, is SQTIHQWPATLVQPVGSPLSLECTVEGTSNPNLYWYRQAAGRGLQLLFYSVGIGQISSEVPQNLSASRPQDRQFILSSKKLLLSDSGFYLCAWSEAAETQYFGPGTRLLVL.